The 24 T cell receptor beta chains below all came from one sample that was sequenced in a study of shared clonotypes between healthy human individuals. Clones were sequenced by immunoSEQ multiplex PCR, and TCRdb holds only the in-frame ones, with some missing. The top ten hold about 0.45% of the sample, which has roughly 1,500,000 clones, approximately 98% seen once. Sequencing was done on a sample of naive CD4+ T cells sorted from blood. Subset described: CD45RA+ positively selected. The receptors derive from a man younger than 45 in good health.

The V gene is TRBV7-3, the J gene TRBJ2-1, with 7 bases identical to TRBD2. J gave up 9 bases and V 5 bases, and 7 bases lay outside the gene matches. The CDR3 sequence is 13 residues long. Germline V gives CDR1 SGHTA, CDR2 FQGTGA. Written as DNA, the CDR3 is TGTGCCAGCAGCCTAGGGACTACCCGTGAGCAGTTCTTC. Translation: CASSLGTTREQFF.

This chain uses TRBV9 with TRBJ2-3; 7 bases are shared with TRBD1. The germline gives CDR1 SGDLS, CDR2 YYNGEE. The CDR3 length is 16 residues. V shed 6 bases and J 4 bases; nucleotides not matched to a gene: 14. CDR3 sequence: CASTPITGAISDTQYF. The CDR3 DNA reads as TGTGCCAGCACGCCCATTACAGGGGCGATATCAGATACGCAGTATTTT.

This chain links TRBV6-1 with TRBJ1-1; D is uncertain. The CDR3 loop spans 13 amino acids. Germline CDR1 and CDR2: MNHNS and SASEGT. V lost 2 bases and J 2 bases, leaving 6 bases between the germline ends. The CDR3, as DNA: TGTGCCAGCAGTGAAATGATAAACACTGAAGCTTTCTTT. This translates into CASSEMINTEAFF.

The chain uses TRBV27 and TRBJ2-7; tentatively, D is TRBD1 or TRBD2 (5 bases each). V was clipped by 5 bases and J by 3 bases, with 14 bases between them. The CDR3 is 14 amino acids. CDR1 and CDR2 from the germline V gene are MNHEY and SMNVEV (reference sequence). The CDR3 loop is CASSPWDGNYEQYF. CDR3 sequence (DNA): TGTGCCAGCAGTCCCTGGGACGGAAACTACGAGCAGTACTTC.

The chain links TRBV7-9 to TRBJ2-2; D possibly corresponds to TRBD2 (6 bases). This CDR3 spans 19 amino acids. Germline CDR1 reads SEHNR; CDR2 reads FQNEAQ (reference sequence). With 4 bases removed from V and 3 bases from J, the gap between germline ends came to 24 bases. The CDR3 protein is CASSSRRGSSGHYTGELFF. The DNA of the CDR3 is TGTGCCAGCAGCTCCCGTCGGGGGTCCAGCGGCCACTACACCGGGGAGCTGTTTTTT. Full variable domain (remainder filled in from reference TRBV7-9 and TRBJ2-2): DTGVSQNPRHKITKRGQNVTFRCDPISEHNRLYWYRQTLGQGPEFLTYFQNEAQLEKSRLLSDRFSAERPKGSFSTLEIQRTEQGDSAMYLCASSSRRGSSGHYTGELFFGEGSRLTVL.

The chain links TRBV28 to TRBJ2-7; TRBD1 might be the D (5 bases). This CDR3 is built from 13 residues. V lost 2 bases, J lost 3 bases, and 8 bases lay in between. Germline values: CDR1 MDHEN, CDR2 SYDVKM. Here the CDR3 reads CASSLSRVYEQYF. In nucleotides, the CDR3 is TGTGCCAGCAGTTTAAGCAGGGTCTACGAGCAGTACTTC.

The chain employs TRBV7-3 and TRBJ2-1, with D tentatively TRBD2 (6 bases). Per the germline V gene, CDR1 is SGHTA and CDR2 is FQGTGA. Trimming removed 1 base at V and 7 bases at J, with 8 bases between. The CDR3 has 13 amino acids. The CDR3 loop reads CASSLSGGNEQFF. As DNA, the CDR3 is TGTGCCAGCAGCTTAAGTGGAGGGAATGAGCAGTTCTTC.

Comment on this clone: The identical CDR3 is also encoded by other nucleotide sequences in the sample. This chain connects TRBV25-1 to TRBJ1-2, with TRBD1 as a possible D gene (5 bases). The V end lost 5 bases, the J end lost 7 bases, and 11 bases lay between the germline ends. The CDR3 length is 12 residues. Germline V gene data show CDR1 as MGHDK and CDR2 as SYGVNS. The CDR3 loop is CASSRGVGGYTF. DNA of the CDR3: TGTGCCAGCAGTAGGGGAGTGGGTGGCTACACCTTC.

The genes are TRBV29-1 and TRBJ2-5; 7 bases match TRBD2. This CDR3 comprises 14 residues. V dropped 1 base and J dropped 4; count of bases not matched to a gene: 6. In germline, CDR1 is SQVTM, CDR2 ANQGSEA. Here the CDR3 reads CSVEAAGRGETQYF. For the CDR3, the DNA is TGCAGCGTTGAAGCGGCAGGGAGGGGAGAGACCCAGTACTTC.

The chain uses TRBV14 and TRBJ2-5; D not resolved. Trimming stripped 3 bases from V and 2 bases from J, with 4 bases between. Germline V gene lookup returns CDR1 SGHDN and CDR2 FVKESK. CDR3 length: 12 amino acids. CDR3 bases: TGTGCCAGCAGCCACCAGCAAGAGACCCAGTACTTC. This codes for CASSHQQETQYF.

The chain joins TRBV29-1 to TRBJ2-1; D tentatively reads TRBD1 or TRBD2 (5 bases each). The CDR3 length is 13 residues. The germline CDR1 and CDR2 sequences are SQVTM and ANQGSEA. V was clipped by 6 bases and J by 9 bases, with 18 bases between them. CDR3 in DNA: TGCAGCGTGGGGGATAACGGGGCCTCTGAGCAGTTCTTC. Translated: CSVGDNGASEQFF.

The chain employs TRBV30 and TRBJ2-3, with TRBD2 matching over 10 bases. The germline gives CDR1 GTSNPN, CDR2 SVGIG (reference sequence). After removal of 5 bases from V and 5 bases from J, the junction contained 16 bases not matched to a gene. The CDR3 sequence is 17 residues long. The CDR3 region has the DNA TGTGCCTGGCGAGTTAAGGGGCTAGCGGGAGATGGAGATACGCAGTATTTT. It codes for CAWRVKGLAGDGDTQYF.

This CDR3 is CASSGVPPGANVLTF. In DNA, the CDR3 is TGCGCCAGCAGTGGTGTCCCACCTGGGGCCAACGTCCTGACTTTC. The chain is built from TRBV10-2 and TRBJ2-6; the D is unclear. The germline V and J ends were trimmed by 4 bases and 2 bases, with 9 bases remaining between them. The germline CDR1 and CDR2 sequences are WSHSY and SAAADI. The CDR3 is made up of 15 amino acids.

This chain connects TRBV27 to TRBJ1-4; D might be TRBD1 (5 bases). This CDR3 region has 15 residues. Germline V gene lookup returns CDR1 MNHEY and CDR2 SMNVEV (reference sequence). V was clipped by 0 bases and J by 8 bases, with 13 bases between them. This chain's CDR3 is CASSLSGVYGEKLFF. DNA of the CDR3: TGTGCCAGCAGTTTATCAGGGGTCTATGGAGAAAAACTGTTTTTT.

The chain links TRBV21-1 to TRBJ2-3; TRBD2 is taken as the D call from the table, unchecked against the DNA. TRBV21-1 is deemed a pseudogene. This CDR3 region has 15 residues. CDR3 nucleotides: TGTGCCAGCAGCAAACTAAGCGGATCCACAGATACGCAGTATTTT. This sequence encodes CASSKLSGSTDTQYF.

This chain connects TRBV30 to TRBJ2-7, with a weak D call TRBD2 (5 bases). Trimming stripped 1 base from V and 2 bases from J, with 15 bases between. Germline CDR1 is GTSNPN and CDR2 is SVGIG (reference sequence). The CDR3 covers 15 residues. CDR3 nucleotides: TGTGCCTGGAGTGGGACGGAGGCATCAGCCTACGAGCAGTACTTC. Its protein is CAWSGTEASAYEQYF.

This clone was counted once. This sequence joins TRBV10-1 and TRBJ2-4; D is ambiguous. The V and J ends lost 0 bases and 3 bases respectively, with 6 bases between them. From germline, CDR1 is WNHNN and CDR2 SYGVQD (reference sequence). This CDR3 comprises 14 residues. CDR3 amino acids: CASSESVYKNIQYF. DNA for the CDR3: TGCGCCAGCAGTGAGTCGGTATACAAAAACATTCAGTACTTC.

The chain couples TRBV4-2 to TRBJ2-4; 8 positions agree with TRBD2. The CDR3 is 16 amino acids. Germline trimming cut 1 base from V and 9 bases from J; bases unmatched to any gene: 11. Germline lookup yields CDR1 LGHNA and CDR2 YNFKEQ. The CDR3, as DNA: TGTGCCAGCAGCCAAGGTACCGGGACTAGGGAAGGCATTCAGTACTTC. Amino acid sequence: CASSQGTGTREGIQYF.

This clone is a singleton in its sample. The DNA for the CDR3 is TGCAGCGTTGACGGGACAGGGGAGAGCTACACCTTC. Translating it yields CSVDGTGESYTF. This rearrangement joins TRBV29-1 to TRBJ1-2; 10 bases map to TRBD1. This CDR3 is 12 amino acids long. The germline V gene encodes CDR1 SQVTM and CDR2 ANQGSEA. V lost 3 bases to trimming and J lost 9 bases; unmatched junction nucleotides: 4.

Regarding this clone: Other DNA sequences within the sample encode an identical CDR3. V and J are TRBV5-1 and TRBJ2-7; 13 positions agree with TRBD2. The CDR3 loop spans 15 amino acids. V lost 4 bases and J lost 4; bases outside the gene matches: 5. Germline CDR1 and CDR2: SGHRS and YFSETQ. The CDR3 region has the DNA TGCGCCAGCAGCCGAGGGACTAGCGGGGATTACGAGCAGTACTTC. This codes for CASSRGTSGDYEQYF.

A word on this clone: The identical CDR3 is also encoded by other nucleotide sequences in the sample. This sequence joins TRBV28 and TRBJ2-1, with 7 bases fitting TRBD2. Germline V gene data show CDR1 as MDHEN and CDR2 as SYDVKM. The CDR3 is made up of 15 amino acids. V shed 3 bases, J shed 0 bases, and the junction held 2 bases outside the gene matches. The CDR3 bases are TGTGCCAGCAGTTTTGGCGGGAGCTCCTACAATGAGCAGTTCTTC. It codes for CASSFGGSSYNEQFF.

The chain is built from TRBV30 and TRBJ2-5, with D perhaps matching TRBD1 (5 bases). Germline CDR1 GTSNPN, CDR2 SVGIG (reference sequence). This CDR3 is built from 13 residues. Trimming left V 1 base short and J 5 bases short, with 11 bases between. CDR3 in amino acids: CAWSGRARETQYF. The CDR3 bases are TGTGCCTGGAGTGGCAGGGCCAGGGAGACCCAGTACTTC.

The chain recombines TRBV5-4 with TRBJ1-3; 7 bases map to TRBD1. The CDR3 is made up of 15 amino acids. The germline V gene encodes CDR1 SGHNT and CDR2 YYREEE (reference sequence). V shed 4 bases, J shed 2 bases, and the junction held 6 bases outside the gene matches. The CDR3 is CASSHNDRAGNTIYF. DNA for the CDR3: TGTGCCAGCAGCCATAACGACAGGGCTGGAAACACCATATATTTT.

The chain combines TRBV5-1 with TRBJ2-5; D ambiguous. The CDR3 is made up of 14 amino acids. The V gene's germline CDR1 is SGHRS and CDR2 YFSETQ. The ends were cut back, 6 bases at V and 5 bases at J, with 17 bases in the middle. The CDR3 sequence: CASTLVGFDETQYF. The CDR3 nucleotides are TGCGCCAGCACACTTGTGGGATTCGATGAGACCCAGTACTTC.